The next 32 T cell receptor beta chains were all read from a single sample in a study of T cells in Graves' hyperthyroidism and ophthalmopathy. The TCR beta CDR3 regions underwent amplification using RNA transcripts as the source. HTBI primers drove first-round RT-PCR of the TCR CDR3. Using its own MiXCR run on the multiplex PCR reads, TCRdb lists one record per CDR3 protein. The sample records about 640,000 distinct CDR3 sequences, around 21% being singletons. Specimen: blood. The receptor set was obtained from a man aged 30 to 39 with Graves' ophthalmopathy.

For this clonotype: No conserved phenylalanine or tryptophan ends this CDR3, so it is likely a read error. V usage is TRBV28 and J usage is TRBJ1-1, with D perhaps matching TRBD1 (6 bases). V was pared by 7 bases and J by 1 base, with 28 bases between. The CDR3 covers 19 residues. Germline CDR1 MDHEN, CDR2 SYDVKM. The CDR3 sequence: CASTPPPGQREGKNTEAFL. The CDR3 DNA is TGTGCCAGCACCCCCCCTCCAGGACAGAGGGAGGGAAAGAACACTGAAGCTTTCCTT.

Ten or more counts support this clonotype. V gene TRBV28 combines with J gene TRBJ2-3, with 9 bases fitting TRBD1. The CDR3 has 15 residues. V dropped 6 bases and J dropped 2; count of bases not matched to a gene: 6. Looked up from germline, CDR1 is MDHEN and CDR2 is SYDVKM. The CDR3 DNA sequence: TGTGCCAGCAGACTGGGGACAGGGAACACAGATACGCAGTATTTT. It codes for CASRLGTGNTDTQYF.

There are a few counts of this clonotype. This chain connects TRBV11-1 to TRBJ1-6; D ambiguous. Per the germline V gene, CDR1 is SGHAT and CDR2 is FQDESV (reference sequence). V was shortened by 5 bases and J by 3 bases, with 8 bases between the two germline ends. The CDR3 has 14 residues. CDR3 bases: TGTGCCAGCAGCCCTGACGGCTATAATTCACCCCTCCACTTT. It encodes CASSPDGYNSPLHF.

This sequence joins TRBV6-1 and TRBJ1-2; no definite D call. Germline lookup yields CDR1 MNHNS and CDR2 SASEGT. Trimming removed 7 bases at V and 2 bases at J, with 17 bases between. The CDR3 runs to 15 residues. CDR3 amino acids: CASTPESPGNYGYTF. The CDR3 bases are TGTGCCAGCACCCCGGAGAGCCCCGGAAACTATGGCTACACCTTC.

This clonotype was seen more than once but under ten times. This chain joins TRBV7-6 and TRBJ2-2, with a possible D match to TRBD1 (6 bases). The V end lost 3 bases, the J end lost 3 bases, and 11 bases lay between the germline ends. Germline V CDR1 and CDR2: SGHVS, FNYEAQ. CDR3 length: 15 residues. The CDR3 sequence is CASSLSQGYTGELFF. CDR3 nucleotides: TGTGCCAGCAGCTTGAGTCAGGGGTACACCGGGGAGCTGTTTTTT.

This clonotype was recorded many times. The chain has TRBV7-9 and TRBJ2-7, with D hard to call. The CDR3 totals 12 residues. With 3 bases removed from V and 5 bases from J, the gap between germline ends came to 8 bases. CDR1 and CDR2 (germline): SEHNR, FQNEAQ (reference sequence). CDR3 DNA: TGTGCCAGCAGCTTTAAGGGCGACGAGCAGTACTTC. Translating gives CASSFKGDEQYF.

This clonotype was detected ten times or more. The CDR3 DNA reads as TGTGCCAGCAGCCCTAGGGGGGGAACCTACAATGAGCAGTTCTTC. It is translated as CASSPRGGTYNEQFF. The V call is TRBV7-6, the J call TRBJ2-1, with D possibly matching TRBD2 (7 bases). CDR3 length: 15 amino acids. Trimming cost V 5 bases and J 2 bases, with 13 bases left between them. Germline assignment: CDR1 SGHVS and CDR2 FNYEAQ.

This clonotype was recorded a few times. The chain has TRBV27 and TRBJ2-1; D may be TRBD1 (5 bases). CDR3 length equals 17 residues. Trimming cost V 4 bases and J 0 bases, with 16 bases left between them. Per the germline V gene, CDR1 is MNHEY and CDR2 is SMNVEV (reference sequence). CDR3 nucleotide sequence: TGTGCCAGCAGTTACGTACCACAGGCGAGCTCCTACAATGAGCAGTTCTTC. Translating gives CASSYVPQASSYNEQFF.

A word on this clonotype: This may be a read error, as it is one base from a much larger clone. This chain joins TRBV7-2 and TRBJ2-7, with D possibly being TRBD1 or TRBD2 (5 bases each). Germline assignment: CDR1 SGHTA and CDR2 FQGNSA. The CDR3 length is 13 residues. The CDR3 protein is CAGSWDRTYEQYF. The CDR3 DNA reads as TGTGCCGGCAGCTGGGACCGAACCTACGAGCAGTACTTC.

This clonotype was detected a few times. Here the CDR3 reads CASSLVTGEWPNEQYF. The CDR3 DNA reads TGTGCCAGCAGCTTGGTAACAGGGGAATGGCCGAACGAGCAGTACTTC. This chain connects TRBV5-5 to TRBJ2-7, with 7 nucleotides matching TRBD1. Germline loops: CDR1 SGHKS, CDR2 YYEKEE (reference sequence). The CDR3 runs 16 residues. V dropped 0 bases and J dropped 5; count of bases not matched to a gene: 11.

This clonotype came up a few times. The chain recombines TRBV19 with TRBJ1-5, with D hard to call. CDR1 and CDR2 (germline): LNHDA, SQIVND (reference sequence). V shed 4 bases and J shed 7 bases, with 11 bases lying between them. The CDR3 totals 13 residues. The CDR3 coding sequence is TGTGCCAGTAGTACATCGCAGAGCCAGCCCCAGCATTTT. Protein sequence: CASSTSQSQPQHF. The full variable domain, in which reference TRBV19 and TRBJ1-5 provide the parts outside the CDR3, is DGGITQSPKYLFRKEGQNVTLSCEQNLNHDAMYWYRQDPGQGLRLIYYSQIVNDFQKGDIAEGYSVSREKKESFPLTVTSAQKNPTAFYLCASSTSQSQPQHFGDGTRLSIL.

This clonotype was seen many times. The chain joins TRBV12-3 or TRBV12-4 to TRBJ2-7; D is perhaps TRBD1 or TRBD2 (5 bases each). The CDR3 covers 15 residues. Trimming stripped 3 bases from V and 6 bases from J, with 18 bases between. The DNA for the CDR3 is TGTGCCAGCAGTTTGACGGCCGGGACCCCTTCCGAGCAGTACTTC. This sequence encodes CASSLTAGTPSEQYF.

The V call is TRBV20-1, the J call TRBJ2-5, with 9 nucleotides matching TRBD2. CDR3 length equals 15 residues. V trimming: 3 bases; J trimming: 5 bases; junction bases outside the gene matches: 10. Germline V gives CDR1 DFQATT, CDR2 SNEGSKA (reference sequence). In DNA form, the CDR3 reads TGCAGTGCTAGTACTCTAGGGAGCGGGGGGGAGACCCAGTACTTC. Protein: CSASTLGSGGETQYF.

This clonotype showed up many times. This chain uses TRBV11-2 with TRBJ1-2, with 7 bases fitting TRBD1. Germline V gives CDR1 SGHAT, CDR2 FQNNGV. Trimming removed 4 bases from V and 8 bases from J; junction bases left unmatched: 10. The CDR3 consists of 14 residues. The DNA of the CDR3 is TGTGCCAGCAGCTACGGACAGGCTCAGGGAGGCTACACCTTC. Protein sequence: CASSYGQAQGGYTF.

This clonotype was seen repeatedly, ten times or more. The chain recombines TRBV27 with TRBJ2-6; unclear D gene. The V and J ends lost 5 bases and 2 bases respectively, with 7 bases between them. The CDR3 has 14 residues. CDR1 and CDR2 (germline): MNHEY, SMNVEV (reference sequence). The CDR3 DNA reads TGTGCCAGCAGTCCCTCCACTGGGGCCAACGTCCTGACTTTC. Translating gives CASSPSTGANVLTF.

The gene calls are TRBV7-3 and TRBJ2-2, with D perhaps matching TRBD2 (5 bases). V shed 2 bases and J shed 6 bases, with 10 bases lying between them. Germline V lookup: CDR1 SGHTA, CDR2 FQGTGA. There are 14 residues in the CDR3. The CDR3 sequence is CASSLGSRSGELFF. CDR3 DNA sequence: TGTGCCAGCAGCTTAGGGAGTCGGTCCGGGGAGCTGTTTTTT.

This chain uses TRBV19 with TRBJ2-2, with 9 bases identical to TRBD1. The germline V gene encodes CDR1 LNHDA and CDR2 SQIVND (reference sequence). V lost 6 bases to trimming and J lost 2 bases; unmatched junction nucleotides: 16. This CDR3 spans 19 amino acids. The CDR3 protein is CASRGLPGQGEGNTGELFF. CDR3 coding DNA: TGTGCCAGTAGGGGTCTTCCGGGACAGGGTGAAGGAAACACCGGGGAGCTGTTTTTT.

This clonotype was counted a few times. J is TRBJ1-3 and V is TRBV7-2, with D possibly being TRBD1 (6 bases). Germline CDR1 is SGHTA and CDR2 is FQGNSA. The V and J ends lost 3 bases and 1 base respectively, with 10 bases between them. The CDR3 covers 15 residues. The CDR3 spells CASSLTGTSGNTIYF. In DNA, the CDR3 is TGTGCCAGCAGCTTGACAGGAACGTCTGGAAACACCATATATTTT.

The V call is TRBV13, the J call TRBJ2-1; D assignment may be TRBD1 or TRBD2 (5 bases each). The CDR3 is 16 residues long. V shed 7 bases and J shed 2 bases, with 18 bases lying between them. The germline CDR1 and CDR2 sequences are PRHDT and FYEKMQ (reference sequence). CDR3 amino acids: CASMGVGERTYNEQFF. The CDR3 nucleotides read TGTGCCAGCATGGGGGTGGGGGAGCGTACCTACAATGAGCAGTTCTTC.

This rearrangement joins TRBV10-3 to TRBJ1-2, with D possibly matching TRBD1 (6 bases). The CDR3 runs to 14 residues. Germline CDR1 reads ENHRY; CDR2 reads SYGVKD. Trimming left V 4 bases short and J 4 bases short, with 13 bases between. Here the CDR3 reads CAISAGQTSYGYTF. CDR3 bases: TGTGCCATCAGTGCAGGACAGACCTCCTATGGCTACACCTTC.

Only a few counts were recorded for this clonotype. The genes are TRBV12-3 or TRBV12-4 and TRBJ2-7; TRBD1 aligns across 11 bases. CDR3 size: 14 residues. V was clipped by 6 bases and J by 2 bases; unmatched bases: 3. CDR3 nucleotide sequence: TGTGCCAGCAGACGGGACAGGGGGACCTACGAGCAGTACTTC. Translating it yields CASRRDRGTYEQYF.

At least ten counts were recorded for this clonotype. The chain recombines TRBV27 with TRBJ2-1, with TRBD1 matching over 8 bases. The V and J ends lost 3 bases and 6 bases, in that order; junction bases with no gene match: 4. The germline V gene encodes CDR1 MNHEY and CDR2 SMNVEV (reference sequence). The CDR3 is 14 residues long. CDR3 loop: CASSLPGGGNEQFF. The CDR3 nucleotides are TGTGCCAGCAGTTTGCCAGGGGGCGGCAATGAGCAGTTCTTC.

V usage is TRBV6-1 and J usage is TRBJ2-1; 11 nucleotides agree with TRBD2. Germline trimming cut 7 bases from V and 0 bases from J; bases unmatched to any gene: 8. CDR1 MNHNS and CDR2 SASEGT come from the germline V gene. The CDR3 loop spans 17 amino acids. Here the CDR3 reads CASIKTSGTHSYNEQFF. The DNA of the CDR3 is TGTGCCAGCATAAAGACTAGCGGGACCCACTCCTACAATGAGCAGTTCTTC.

The gene calls are TRBV7-9 and TRBJ2-5, with unresolved D. In germline, CDR1 is SEHNR, CDR2 FQNEAQ (reference sequence). Trimming removed 1 base at V and 7 bases at J, with 10 bases between. The CDR3 consists of 13 residues. The CDR3 DNA reads as TGTGCCAGCAGCTTAGGAGACGCAAGGACCCAGTACTTC. This sequence encodes CASSLGDARTQYF. The full variable domain, its missing parts supplied by reference TRBV7-9 and TRBJ2-5, is DTGVSQNPRHKITKRGQNVTFRCDPISEHNRLYWYRQTLGQGPEFLTYFQNEAQLEKSRLLSDRFSAERPKGSFSTLEIQRTEQGDSAMYLCASSLGDARTQYFGPGTRLLVL.

This clonotype was seen more than once but under ten times. CDR3 nucleotides: TGTGCCAGCAGACCACTAGCGGTTGAGACAGATACGCAGTATTTT. Translating it yields CASRPLAVETDTQYF. The chain uses TRBV12-3 or TRBV12-4 and TRBJ2-3; 8 bases map to TRBD2. The J segment lost 3 bases and the V segment lost 6 bases, leaving 8 bases of the junction unmatched. The CDR3 extends over 15 amino acids.

The rearrangement joins TRBV6-1 to TRBJ2-7, with 8 bases aligning to TRBD1. The germline CDR1 and CDR2 sequences are MNHNS and SASEGT. V was pared by 1 base and J by 2 bases, with 4 bases of the junction left unmatched. The CDR3 spans 15 residues. The DNA of the CDR3 is TGTGCCAGCAGTGAAGTACACAGGGGGGCCTACGAGCAGTACTTC. As protein: CASSEVHRGAYEQYF.

Ten or more counts support this clonotype. For the CDR3, the DNA is TGTGCCAGCAGTTTAAAGGGATGGGGCAATCAGCCCCAGCATTTT. Translated: CASSLKGWGNQPQHF. This chain connects TRBV28 to TRBJ1-5, with no clear D. The CDR3 runs 15 residues. The V and J ends lost 2 bases and 2 bases respectively, with 10 bases between them. Germline CDR1 MDHEN, CDR2 SYDVKM.

This clonotype showed up many times. The chain joins TRBV7-2 to TRBJ2-7; TRBD1 matches at 10 bases. Germline assignment: CDR1 SGHTA and CDR2 FQGNSA. The CDR3 is 14 amino acids. J was trimmed by 4 bases and V by 3 bases; bases with no gene match: 3. The CDR3 loop is CASSLGTGVYEQYF. For the CDR3, the DNA is TGTGCCAGCAGCTTGGGGACAGGGGTGTACGAGCAGTACTTC.

This clonotype was seen many times. The rearrangement joins TRBV30 to TRBJ2-7; D might be TRBD2 (5 bases). The V and J ends lost 3 bases and 7 bases respectively, with 16 bases between them. This CDR3 has 13 residues. Per germline, CDR1 GTSNPN and CDR2 SVGIG (reference sequence). CDR3 protein: CAWSNGISGEQYF. CDR3 nucleotides: TGTGCCTGGAGCAACGGAATCTCGGGGGAGCAGTACTTC.

The chain couples TRBV2 to TRBJ2-2; 8 bases line up with TRBD2. J gave up 4 bases and V 11 bases, and 9 bases lay outside the gene matches. Germline assignment: CDR1 SNHLY and CDR2 FYNNEI. This CDR3 is 14 amino acids long. CDR3 DNA: TGTGCCCGTCAAGCGGGAGAGGTCACCGGGGAGCTGTTTTTT. This encodes CARQAGEVTGELFF.

This chain uses TRBV6-2 or TRBV6-3 with TRBJ1-5, with TRBD1 matching over 10 bases. CDR1 is MNHEY, CDR2 SVGEGT, per germline. The CDR3 is made up of 15 amino acids. Losses at the gene ends were 8 bases for V and 4 bases for J; bases not matched to a gene: 8. Here the CDR3 reads CASRRGQGTNQPQHF. For the CDR3, the DNA is TGTGCCAGCCGGAGGGGACAGGGGACGAATCAGCCCCAGCATTTT.

J is TRBJ1-1 and V is TRBV5-1, with a tentative D call TRBD1 (5 bases). Germline assignment: CDR1 SGHRS and CDR2 YFSETQ. This CDR3 is 12 amino acids long. Deletions cut 7 bases from V and 1 base from J, with 8 bases between. This chain's CDR3 is CASFGQNTEAFF. In nucleotides, the CDR3 is TGCGCCAGCTTTGGACAGAACACTGAAGCTTTCTTT. The complete variable domain, with remaining parts taken from reference TRBV5-1 and TRBJ1-1, reads KAGVTQTPRYLIKTRGQQVTLSCSPISGHRSVSWYQQTPGQGLQFLFEYFSETQRNKGNFPGRFSGRQFSNSRSEMNVSTLELGDSALYLCASFGQNTEAFFGQGTRLTVV.